The 29 T cell receptor beta chains presented below share a single source sample, sequenced in a study of blood T cells in healthy people across ages. A sample-barcoded 5' primer and a J-beta primer mix were used in a second PCR of roughly 6 to 11 cycles. TCRdb analysed the 5' RACE reads with MiXCR anew, one entry per CDR3 protein. The sample lists about 800,000 distinct CDR3 sequences; 20% to 25% were seen once. This sample also belongs to another study, concerning T cells of mothers and their children.

The sample was blood. Receptor source: a boy between 10 and 17 years old in good health.

The chain uses TRBV7-3 and TRBJ2-5; unclear D gene. The assigned J gene may be wrong: the sequence end matches TRBJ2-1 better. The CDR3 totals 13 residues. CDR1 SGHTA and CDR2 FQGTGA come from the germline V gene. The CDR3 DNA follows: TGTGCCAGCAGCTTATATCCTTGGAATGAGCAGTTCTTC. Translating it yields CASSLYPWNEQFF.

V and J are TRBV6-5 and TRBJ2-3; D possibly uses TRBD1 or TRBD2 (5 bases each). The V end lost 6 bases, the J end lost 9 bases, and 19 bases lay between the germline ends. This CDR3 is 14 amino acids long. Germline values: CDR1 MNHEY, CDR2 SVGAGI. As DNA, the CDR3 is TGTGCCAGCAGCCTAGGGACCCGGCTTGTAACGCAGTATTTT. It translates to CASSLGTRLVTQYF.

The chain joins TRBV5-6 to TRBJ2-1, with unresolved D. Germline lookup yields CDR1 SGHDT and CDR2 YYEEEE. CDR3 length: 15 amino acids. V lost 1 base to trimming and J lost 1 base, with 9 bases between them. The CDR3 DNA reads TGTGCCAGCAGCTTGACAGTTCTTTCCTACAATGAGCAGTTCTTC. Its translation is CASSLTVLSYNEQFF.

The J gene is TRBJ1-3, the V gene TRBV2; no clear D gene. The V gene lost 5 bases and the J gene lost 1 base, with 9 bases spanning the gap. Per the germline V gene, CDR1 is SNHLY and CDR2 is FYNNEI. The CDR3 is made up of 14 amino acids. The CDR3 DNA follows: TGTGCCAGCAGTACCATATTATCTGGAAACACCATATATTTT. The encoded protein is CASSTILSGNTIYF.

The chain employs TRBV27 and TRBJ1-2; D gene uncertain. This CDR3 contains 17 residues. Germline CDR1 MNHEY, CDR2 SMNVEV (reference sequence). The germline V and J ends were trimmed by 4 bases and 2 bases, with 20 bases remaining between them. CDR3 region: CASSYYYSVGSNYGYTF. DNA of the CDR3: TGTGCCAGCAGTTATTATTATTCTGTCGGATCAAACTATGGCTACACCTTC.

The chain carries TRBV29-1 and TRBJ2-5; no clear D gene. The CDR3 loop spans 11 amino acids. Germline CDR1 is SQVTM and CDR2 is ANQGSEA. Trimming removed 5 bases from V and 4 bases from J, with 8 bases in between. The CDR3 region is CSVLSLETQYF. The DNA for the CDR3 is TGCAGCGTTCTCAGTTTAGAGACCCAGTACTTC.

In its sample, this clonotype was seen a few times. This sequence joins TRBV6-5 and TRBJ1-4; no clear D gene. V lost 1 base, J lost 7 bases, and 7 bases lay in between. The CDR3 has 13 residues. Germline CDR1 MNHEY, CDR2 SVGAGI. CDR3 sequence: CASSYLGGEKLFF. The CDR3 bases are TGTGCCAGCAGTTACTTAGGCGGTGAAAAACTGTTTTTT.

The chain joins TRBV11-3 to TRBJ2-1; 11 bases map to TRBD2. The CDR3 spans 16 residues. The germline CDR1 and CDR2 sequences are SGHNT and YENEEA. V dropped 4 bases and J dropped 4; count of bases not matched to a gene: 6. The CDR3 nucleotides read TGTGCCAGCAGCTACGACGGGACTAGCGGTTACAATGAGCAGTTCTTC. Amino acids: CASSYDGTSGYNEQFF. The full variable domain, with the rest looked up from reference TRBV11-3 and TRBJ2-1, is EAGVVQSPRYKIIEKKQPVAFWCNPISGHNTLYWYLQNLGQGPELLIRYENEEAVDDSQLPKDRFSAERLKGVDSTLKIQPAELGDSAVYLCASSYDGTSGYNEQFFGPGTRLTVL.

This clonotype was seen a few times. The J gene is TRBJ2-7, the V gene TRBV20-1, with 7 bases aligning to TRBD2. This CDR3 region has 16 residues. J was trimmed by 0 bases and V by 0 bases; bases with no gene match: 8. Germline V lookup: CDR1 DFQATT, CDR2 SNEGSKA (reference sequence). The CDR3: CSARDLLGGSSYEQYF. CDR3 sequence (DNA): TGCAGTGCTAGAGATCTCCTCGGCGGGAGCTCCTACGAGCAGTACTTC.

For the CDR3, the DNA is TGTGCCAGTAGTATCGCCAGGGTGGGCACCGGGGAGCTGTTTTTT. As protein: CASSIARVGTGELFF. The chain joins TRBV19 to TRBJ2-2; a weak D match, TRBD1 (5 bases). CDR1 and CDR2 (germline): LNHDA, SQIVND (reference sequence). V shed 3 bases and J shed 4 bases, with 12 bases lying between them. The CDR3 runs to 15 residues.

V usage is TRBV10-3 and J usage is TRBJ2-7; possible D gene TRBD2, 6 bases. The CDR3 covers 12 residues. The germline gives CDR1 ENHRY, CDR2 SYGVKD. V gave up 5 bases and J gave up 5 bases, with 10 bases separating them. CDR3 loop: CAISSAGNEQYF. In DNA form, the CDR3 reads TGTGCCATCAGTTCAGCGGGCAACGAGCAGTACTTC.

This clonotype has a handful of counts. The chain uses TRBV25-1 and TRBJ2-3, with D possibly matching TRBD1 (5 bases). The J call is uncertain, as TRBJ1-5 better fits the DNA end. The CDR3 is 17 residues long. Germline V gives CDR1 MGHDK, CDR2 SYGVNS. CDR3 sequence reads: CASSGTRTVSSTDTQHF. CDR3 sequence (DNA): TGTGCCAGCAGTGGGACACGGACTGTCTCTAGCACAGATACGCAGCATTTT.

The rearrangement uses TRBV24-1 and TRBJ2-1; D is ambiguous. The CDR3 runs to 11 residues. Germline loops: CDR1 KGHDR, CDR2 SFDVKD. Trimming shortened V by 4 bases and J by 5 bases, and 2 bases separated the two germline ends. This CDR3 reads CATSDHNEQFF. CDR3 DNA: TGTGCCACCAGTGACCACAATGAGCAGTTCTTC.

This clonotype was detected only a few times. The genes are TRBV12-3 or TRBV12-4 and TRBJ1-4, with D hard to call. V was shortened by 0 bases and J by 0 bases, with 5 bases between the two germline ends. This CDR3 region has 15 residues. CDR3 loop: CASSLAPSTNEKLFF. The CDR3 nucleotides read TGTGCCAGCAGTTTAGCACCCTCAACTAATGAAAAACTGTTTTTT.

On this clonotype: Mismatch with germline at one junction end may stem from a read error. This rearrangement joins TRBV29-1 to TRBJ2-5; weak D call: TRBD1 (5 bases). This CDR3 has 15 amino acids. Germline-derived CDR1 and CDR2 are SQVTM and ANQGSEA. The CDR3 region is CSVVAPLVWGNEQSF. The CDR3 DNA follows: TGCAGCGTTGTTGCCCCCTTAGTTTGGGGCAATGAGCAGTCCTTC.

This chain uses TRBV20-1 with TRBJ2-7; 8 bases fit TRBD2. The CDR3 is made up of 14 amino acids. The J segment lost 1 base and the V segment lost 4 bases, leaving 6 bases of the junction unmatched. Germline V gene lookup returns CDR1 DFQATT and CDR2 SNEGSKA (reference sequence). CDR3 coding DNA: TGCAGTGCTACTCCTAGCGGGCCATCCTACGAGCAGTACTTC. Its translation: CSATPSGPSYEQYF.

This clonotype was picked up a small number of times. The rearrangement links TRBV20-1 to TRBJ2-7; D possibly corresponds to TRBD1 (5 bases). V was pared by 6 bases and J by 6 bases, with 18 bases between. The CDR3 is 13 residues long. From germline, CDR1 is DFQATT and CDR2 SNEGSKA (reference sequence). The CDR3 sequence: CSATTALPLEQYF. The DNA of the CDR3 is TGCAGTGCAACGACAGCCCTACCTCTCGAGCAGTACTTC.

This clonotype was found a few times. V gene TRBV5-1 combines with J gene TRBJ1-3; no reliable D call. CDR1 and CDR2 (germline): SGHRS, YFSETQ. The V and J ends lost 0 bases and 0 bases respectively, with 7 bases between them. This CDR3 contains 15 residues. The CDR3 region has the DNA TGCGCCAGCAGCTTGGCAGCGGGCTCTGGAAACACCATATATTTT. Amino acids: CASSLAAGSGNTIYF. Filled out from reference TRBV5-1 and TRBJ1-3, the complete variable domain reads KAGVTQTPRYLIKTRGQQVTLSCSPISGHRSVSWYQQTPGQGLQFLFEYFSETQRNKGNFPGRFSGRQFSNSRSEMNVSTLELGDSALYLCASSLAAGSGNTIYFGEGSWLTVV.

The V gene is TRBV12-5, the J gene TRBJ1-2; D not resolved. V was cut by 6 bases and J by 5 bases, with 19 bases left in between. Germline V CDR1 and CDR2: LGHNT, FRNRAP. The CDR3 is 15 residues long. For the CDR3, the DNA is TGTGCTAGTGGACTCCAAGCGTGGCCAGCTTATGGCTACACCTTC. Its protein product is CASGLQAWPAYGYTF.

This chain connects TRBV2 to TRBJ2-5; D could derive from TRBD1 or TRBD2 (5 bases each). This CDR3 region has 12 residues. V was trimmed by 10 bases and J by 4 bases, leaving 13 bases between them. Germline CDR1 SNHLY, CDR2 FYNNEI. The CDR3 protein is CATLVGVETQYF. The CDR3, as DNA: TGTGCCACCCTGGTGGGGGTAGAGACCCAGTACTTC.

V is TRBV29-1 and J is TRBJ2-3; 9 bases align to TRBD2. The germline V gene has CDR1 SQVTM and CDR2 ANQGSEA. The trim removed 8 bases at V and 5 bases at J, leaving 8 bases unmatched. The CDR3 length is 13 residues. For the CDR3, the DNA is TGCAGCACCGTAGCGGGGGAGGAAGATACGCAGTATTTT. Translation gives CSTVAGEEDTQYF.

This clonotype was counted once. This chain connects TRBV2 to TRBJ2-3; D not certain. Trimming took off 0 bases at V and 5 bases at J, with 9 bases between the two ends. Germline-derived CDR1 and CDR2 are SNHLY and FYNNEI. This CDR3 region has 14 residues. The CDR3 DNA reads as TGTGCCAGCAGTGAAGCCATTGGTCGAGATACGCAGTATTTT. This sequence encodes CASSEAIGRDTQYF.

In regard to this clonotype: A read error may account for a junction end that differs from germline. The chain couples TRBV19 to TRBJ1-5; D remains unclear. The germline V gene has CDR1 LNHDA and CDR2 SQIVND (reference sequence). The CDR3 covers 15 residues. CDR3 residues: CASSTDFMGNQRQHF. The CDR3 bases are TGTGCCAGTAGTACCGATTTCATGGGCAATCAGCGCCAGCATTTT.

The chain links TRBV5-4 to TRBJ2-5; the D gene is possibly TRBD2 (6 bases). This CDR3 region has 15 residues. The V gene lost 4 bases and the J gene lost 4 bases, with 17 bases spanning the gap. From germline, CDR1 is SGHNT and CDR2 YYREEE (reference sequence). Written as DNA, the CDR3 is TGTGCCAGCAGCCCTAGACATGAGGGAGGAGAGACCCAGTACTTC. Amino acid sequence: CASSPRHEGGETQYF.

The V gene is TRBV9, the J gene TRBJ1-2; D not certain. The V end was cut by 5 bases, the J end by 6 bases, with 29 bases between. The CDR3 runs 18 residues. Germline values: CDR1 SGDLS, CDR2 YYNGEE. The CDR3 region is CASSHRVARKTINDGYTF. DNA for the CDR3: TGTGCCAGCAGTCATAGAGTGGCCCGGAAAACGATAAACGATGGCTACACCTTC.

The V and J genes are TRBV28 and TRBJ2-7; weak D call: TRBD1 (6 bases). Germline CDR1 and CDR2: MDHEN and SYDVKM. The V and J ends lost 6 bases and 7 bases respectively, with 13 bases between them. The CDR3 spans 12 residues. CDR3 residues: CASRLLTGEQYF. CDR3 nucleotide sequence: TGTGCCAGCAGGCTTCTTACAGGGGAGCAGTACTTC.

This clonotype was found a few times. The CDR3 DNA reads TGTGCCAGCAGCGTGACTAGCGGGGGCCAAGAGACCCAGTACTTC. This sequence encodes CASSVTSGGQETQYF. The genes are TRBV9 and TRBJ2-5; 12 nucleotides agree with TRBD2. The junction had 0 bases not matched to a gene; V was cut back by 2 bases and J by 1 base. The germline CDR1 and CDR2 sequences are SGDLS and YYNGEE. CDR3 length equals 15 residues.

This CDR3 reads CASSYVKGKDTEAFF. Here the CDR3 DNA reads TGTGCCAGCAGTTACGTAAAGGGAAAGGACACTGAAGCTTTCTTT. The V gene is TRBV6-6, the J gene TRBJ1-1; no clear D. Looked up from germline, CDR1 is MNHNY and CDR2 is SVGAGI (reference sequence). This CDR3 has 15 amino acids. V lost 2 bases, J lost 3 bases, and 13 bases lay in between.

V gene TRBV7-9 combines with J gene TRBJ1-2; no firm D call. This CDR3 region has 16 residues. V gave up 5 bases and J gave up 6 bases, with 22 bases separating them. Germline CDR1 is SEHNR and CDR2 is FQNEAQ (reference sequence). The CDR3 spells CASSPTVNGITDGYTF. The CDR3 nucleotides read TGTGCCAGCAGCCCAACCGTTAACGGGATCACTGATGGCTACACCTTC.